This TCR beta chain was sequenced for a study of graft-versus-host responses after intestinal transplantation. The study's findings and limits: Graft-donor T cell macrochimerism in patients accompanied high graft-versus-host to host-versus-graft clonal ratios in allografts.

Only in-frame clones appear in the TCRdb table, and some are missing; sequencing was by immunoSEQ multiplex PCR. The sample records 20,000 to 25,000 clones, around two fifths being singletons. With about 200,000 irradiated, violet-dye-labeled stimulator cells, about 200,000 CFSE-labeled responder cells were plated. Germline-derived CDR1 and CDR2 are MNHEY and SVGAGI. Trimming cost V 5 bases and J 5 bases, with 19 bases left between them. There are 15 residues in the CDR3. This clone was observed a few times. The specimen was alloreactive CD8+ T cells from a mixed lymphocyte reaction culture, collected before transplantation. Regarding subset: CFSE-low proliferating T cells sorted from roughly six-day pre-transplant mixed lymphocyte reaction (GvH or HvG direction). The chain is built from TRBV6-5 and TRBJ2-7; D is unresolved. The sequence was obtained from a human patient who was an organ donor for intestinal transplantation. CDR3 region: CASSLGQALGHEQYF. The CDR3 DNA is TGTGCCAGCAGTCTTGGGCAGGCCCTAGGGCACGAGCAGTACTTC.